One sample yielded the 18 T cell receptor beta chains listed below, sequenced in a study of vaccination and CD4 T cells after COVID-19. These receptors have no identified antigens. With the Oncomine TCR Beta short-read assay, DNA from cultured CD4+ T cells was sequenced. TCRdb reprocessed the PCR reads with MiXCR, giving one entry per CDR3 protein. The sample holds about 18,000 distinct CDR3 sequences, 45% to 50% seen once. Stated treatment: approximately 9-day PBMC culture with coronavirus spike peptide pools or control peptides (ViraFEST assay). Source: CD4+ T cells from blood, cultured in vitro, taken before SARS-CoV-2 vaccination. Source of these receptors: a human donor who received a COVID-19 vaccine.

This clonotype has only a few counts. The chain has TRBV5-1 and TRBJ2-7; D is uncertain. CDR1 SGHRS and CDR2 YFSETQ come from the germline V gene. V lost 0 bases to trimming and J lost 0 bases, with 7 bases between them. The CDR3 is made up of 14 amino acids. The CDR3 DNA reads as TGCGCCAGCAGCTTGGTTGCTAGCTCCTACGAGCAGTACTTC. Translation: CASSLVASSYEQYF.

This clonotype was seen more than once but under ten times. The rearrangement joins TRBV12-3 or TRBV12-4 to TRBJ1-5; D may be TRBD1 (6 bases). V was clipped by 4 bases and J by 8 bases, with 12 bases between them. There are 13 residues in the CDR3. CDR3 in amino acids: CASSSWGAEPQHF. CDR3 in DNA: TGTGCCAGCAGTTCCTGGGGGGCGGAGCCCCAGCATTTT.

J is TRBJ2-1 and V is TRBV30; TRBD1 is a possible D gene (5 bases). Trimming took off 1 base at V and 8 bases at J, with 9 bases between the two ends. The CDR3 contains 12 residues. The V gene's germline CDR1 is GTSNPN and CDR2 SVGIG (reference sequence). The CDR3 reads CAWSESGHEQFF. The CDR3 bases are TGTGCCTGGAGTGAATCAGGGCATGAGCAGTTCTTC.

This clonotype was found a few times. The chain uses TRBV7-2 and TRBJ1-5; D remains ambiguous. Germline values: CDR1 SGHTA, CDR2 FQGNSA. There are 15 residues in the CDR3. V was cut by 5 bases and J by 2 bases, with 13 bases left in between. CDR3 protein: CASSPRAYGNQPQHF. The CDR3, as DNA: TGTGCCAGCAGCCCGAGGGCATACGGCAATCAGCCCCAGCATTTT.

The chain carries TRBV19 and TRBJ1-5; a possible D gene is TRBD1 (6 bases). The germline V gene has CDR1 LNHDA and CDR2 SQIVND (reference sequence). Trimming shortened V by 5 bases and J by 5 bases, and 13 bases separated the two germline ends. This CDR3 is 14 amino acids long. CDR3: CASSFQGRDQPQHF. The CDR3 nucleotides are TGTGCCAGTAGTTTCCAGGGGAGGGATCAGCCCCAGCATTTT.

This chain links TRBV20-1 with TRBJ2-3, with 11 bases aligning to TRBD2. Germline V gene lookup returns CDR1 DFQATT and CDR2 SNEGSKA (reference sequence). This CDR3 contains 16 residues. The V segment lost 3 bases and the J segment 2 bases; nucleotides outside the gene matches: 7. The CDR3 DNA reads TGCAGTGCTAGGTTTGCTAGCGGGGGGACCACAGATACGCAGTATTTT. Amino acids: CSARFASGGTTDTQYF.

The chain employs TRBV6-5 and TRBJ1-5, with 8 nucleotides matching TRBD1. Germline CDR1 MNHEY, CDR2 SVGAGI. J gave up 2 bases and V 0 bases, and 0 bases lay outside the gene matches. The CDR3 contains 15 residues. CDR3 loop: CASSYSDRGNQPQHF. The CDR3 DNA reads TGTGCCAGCAGTTACTCGGACAGGGGCAATCAGCCCCAGCATTTT.

The chain carries TRBV6-2 or TRBV6-3 and TRBJ2-7; TRBD1 agrees at 7 bases. The CDR3 sequence is 13 residues long. Per germline, CDR1 MNHEY and CDR2 SVGEGT. The J segment lost 4 bases and the V segment lost 10 bases, leaving 10 bases of the junction unmatched. CDR3 sequence reads: CATRPDRNYEQYF. As DNA, the CDR3 is TGTGCCACCCGCCCGGACAGGAATTACGAGCAGTACTTC.

The chain is built from TRBV5-6 and TRBJ1-1, with 9 positions matching TRBD1. CDR1 is SGHDT, CDR2 YYEEEE, per germline. Trimming at V came to 6 bases and at J to 5 bases, leaving 14 bases not matched to a gene. The CDR3 is 16 residues long. The CDR3: CASTFRGTGFRTEAFF. DNA for the CDR3: TGTGCCAGCACCTTTCGCGGGACAGGGTTTAGGACTGAAGCTTTCTTT.

J is TRBJ2-1 and V is TRBV10-3; D gene unclear. Germline loops: CDR1 ENHRY, CDR2 SYGVKD. The CDR3 covers 11 residues. Trimming left V 2 bases short and J 7 bases short, with 3 bases between. CDR3 coding DNA: TGTGCCATCAGTGAGGTTAATGAGCAGTTCTTC. It is translated as CAISEVNEQFF.

The chain links TRBV12-5 to TRBJ2-5; the D gene is possibly TRBD1 (5 bases). V was shortened by 5 bases and J by 4 bases, with 11 bases between the two germline ends. This CDR3 spans 13 amino acids. CDR1 and CDR2 (germline): LGHNT, FRNRAP. As DNA, the CDR3 is TGTGCTAGTGGTCCTCCCAGGGCAGAGACCCAGTACTTC. The encoded protein is CASGPPRAETQYF.

The chain recombines TRBV6-1 with TRBJ1-1; D is unclear. The CDR3 contains 14 residues. In germline, CDR1 is MNHNS, CDR2 SASEGT. With 0 bases removed from V and 6 bases from J, the gap between germline ends came to 11 bases. CDR3 region: CASSEALGSSEAFF. Here the CDR3 DNA reads TGTGCCAGCAGTGAAGCCTTGGGTAGTTCTGAAGCTTTCTTT.

This clonotype has only a few counts. The chain recombines TRBV9 with TRBJ1-6; D is uncertain. CDR1 SGDLS and CDR2 YYNGEE come from the germline V gene. Trimming shortened V by 5 bases and J by 0 bases, and 6 bases separated the two germline ends. The CDR3 covers 14 residues. CDR3: CASSASSYNSPLHF. Written as DNA, the CDR3 is TGTGCCAGCAGTGCGAGCTCCTATAATTCACCCCTCCACTTT.

J is TRBJ2-7 and V is TRBV20-1; D not certain. CDR3 length equals 14 residues. Per germline, CDR1 DFQATT and CDR2 SNEGSKA (reference sequence). With 5 bases removed from V and 0 bases from J, the gap between germline ends came to 14 bases. The DNA for the CDR3 is TGCAGTGCTGCATCTAGAGAAAGCTCCTACGAGCAGTACTTC. Its protein product is CSAASRESSYEQYF.

In its sample, this clonotype was seen a few times. V gene TRBV24-1 combines with J gene TRBJ2-5, with 8 bases lining up with TRBD2. J gave up 3 bases and V 4 bases, and 0 bases lay outside the gene matches. CDR3 length: 13 amino acids. Germline V CDR1 and CDR2: KGHDR, SFDVKD. The CDR3 region is CATSDGGEETQYF. The CDR3 DNA follows: TGTGCCACCAGTGACGGGGGGGAAGAGACCCAGTACTTC.

This chain joins TRBV12-3 or TRBV12-4 and TRBJ1-5, with D possibly TRBD1 on 6 matching bases. CDR3 size: 15 residues. Trimming took 4 bases from V and 1 from J, leaving 11 bases between them. The CDR3 reads CASSSGQLSNQPQHF. Here the CDR3 DNA reads TGTGCCAGCAGTTCAGGACAGCTGAGCAATCAGCCCCAGCATTTT.

The chain combines TRBV20-1 with TRBJ1-3; 8 bases agree with TRBD1. The germline gives CDR1 DFQATT, CDR2 SNEGSKA (reference sequence). Germline trimming cut 0 bases from V and 0 bases from J; bases unmatched to any gene: 1. CDR3 length equals 15 residues. Written as DNA, the CDR3 is TGCAGTGCTAGAGATACAGGGGGCTCTGGAAACACCATATATTTT. It translates to CSARDTGGSGNTIYF.

This clonotype was picked up a small number of times. This sequence joins TRBV19 and TRBJ1-1; D ambiguous. Germline V lookup: CDR1 LNHDA, CDR2 SQIVND (reference sequence). This CDR3 is built from 14 residues. The V end lost 3 bases, the J end lost 4 bases, and 12 bases lay between the germline ends. In DNA, the CDR3 is TGTGCCAGTAGTATTACTCGGGGTGCCACTGAAGCTTTCTTT. Its protein is CASSITRGATEAFF.